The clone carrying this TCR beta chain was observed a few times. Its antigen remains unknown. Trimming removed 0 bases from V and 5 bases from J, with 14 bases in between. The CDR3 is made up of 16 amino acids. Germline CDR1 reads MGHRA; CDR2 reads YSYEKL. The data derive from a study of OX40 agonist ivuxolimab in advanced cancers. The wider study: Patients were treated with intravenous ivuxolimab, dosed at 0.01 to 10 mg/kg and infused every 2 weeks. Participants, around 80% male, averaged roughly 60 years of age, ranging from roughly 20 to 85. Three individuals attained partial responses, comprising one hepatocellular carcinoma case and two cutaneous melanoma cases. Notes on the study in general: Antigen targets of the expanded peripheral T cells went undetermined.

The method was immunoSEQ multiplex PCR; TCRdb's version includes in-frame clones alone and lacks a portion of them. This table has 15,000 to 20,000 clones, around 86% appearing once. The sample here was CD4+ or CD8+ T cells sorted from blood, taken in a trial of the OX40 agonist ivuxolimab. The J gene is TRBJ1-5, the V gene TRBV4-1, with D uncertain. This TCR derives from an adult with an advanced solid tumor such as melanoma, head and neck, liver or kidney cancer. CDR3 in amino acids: CASSQDYWGDHQPQHF. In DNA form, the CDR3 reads TGCGCCAGCAGCCAAGATTATTGGGGAGATCATCAGCCCCAGCATTTT.